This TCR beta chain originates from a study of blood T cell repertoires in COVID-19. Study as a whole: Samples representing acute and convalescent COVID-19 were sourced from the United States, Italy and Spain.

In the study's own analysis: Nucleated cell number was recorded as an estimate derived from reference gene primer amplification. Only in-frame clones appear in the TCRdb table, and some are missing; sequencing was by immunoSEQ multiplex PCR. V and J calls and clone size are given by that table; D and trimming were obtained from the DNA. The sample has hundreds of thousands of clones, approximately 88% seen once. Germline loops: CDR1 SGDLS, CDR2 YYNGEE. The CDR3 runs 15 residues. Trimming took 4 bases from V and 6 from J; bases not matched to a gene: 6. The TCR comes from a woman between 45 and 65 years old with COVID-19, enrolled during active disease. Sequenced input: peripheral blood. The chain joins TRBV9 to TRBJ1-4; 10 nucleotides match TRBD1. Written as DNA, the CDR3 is TGTGCCAGCAGCATCTTCGGGACAGGGGATGAAAAACTGTTTTTT. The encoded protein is CASSIFGTGDEKLFF.